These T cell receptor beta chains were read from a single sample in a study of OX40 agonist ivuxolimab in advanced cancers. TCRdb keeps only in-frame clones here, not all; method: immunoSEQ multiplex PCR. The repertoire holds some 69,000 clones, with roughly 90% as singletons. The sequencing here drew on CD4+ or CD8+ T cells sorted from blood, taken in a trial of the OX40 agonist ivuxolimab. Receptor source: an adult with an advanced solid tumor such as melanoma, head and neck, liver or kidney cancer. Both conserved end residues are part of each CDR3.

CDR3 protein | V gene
CASSPPGQGRETQYF | TRBV28
CASSSFPGLAVRGNEQFF | TRBV27
CASSGQVGTYQPQHF | TRBV2
CASSFASGWNSNEQFF | TRBV7-8
CASSFGGGSETQYF | TRBV21-1
CASSNQRLNYGYTF | TRBV19
CSVGGRSQTQYF | TRBV29-1
CASSRKSQGLAGANVLTF | TRBV28
CASSLYGVREKLFF | TRBV5-1
CASSVEGGPGYEQFF | TRBV6-4
CASSVVPSGTDTQYF | TRBV9
CSVLSGANVLTF | TRBV29-1
CASSLARTSGLSSYNEQFF | TRBV7-8
CASSQVRGNEQFF | TRBV14
CASSYRGETQYF | TRBV6-1
CASSIRPGSSYEQYF | TRBV19
CASSYVEETQYF | TRBV6-6
CASSPRAATDTQYF | TRBV5-4
CASSDPGQSNEKLFF | TRBV2
CASRRLDTQYF | TRBV2
CAISGTGVALNEQFF | TRBV10-3
CASSLPRLAEHSSYNEQFF | TRBV7-9
CASSTPATGGHNEQFF | TRBV5-4
CASGQGNGYTF | TRBV30
CASSFTLERGYTF | TRBV28
CASSYYASTDTQYF | TRBV6-5
CASRFTEAFF | TRBV6-6
CSAQGPTEAFF | TRBV29-1
CATSRGDRLVAFYEQYF | TRBV15
CASSQGTSGTFSSYEQYF | TRBV5-6
CAISDRGSGTEAFF | TRBV10-3
CASSRGLAANTGELFF | TRBV25-1
CASSFEGGKLGEQYF | TRBV11-2
CASSVQGHTGELFF | TRBV27
CASRPQGGLNTEAFF | TRBV7-3
CASSLGAVDQPQHF | TRBV5-1
CASRMTGGSSYEQYF | TRBV28
CASSAIAGGPYEQYF | TRBV9
CASSPRDRGLREQYF | TRBV5-1
CASSTLSNEQFF | TRBV30
CASSLGIWYEQYF | TRBV5-5
CASSLVGGYNEQFF | TRBV28
CASSTQLAGGPTDTQYF | TRBV5-1
CASSLPAGSDTQYF | TRBV5-5
CASRMDRVNQPQHF | TRBV2
CASSHSGTGETQYF | TRBV5-1